This passage covers 17 T cell receptor beta chains from one sample sequenced in a study of technical replicates of blood from a handful of donors. TCRdb keeps only in-frame clones here, not all; method: immunoSEQ multiplex PCR. The sample consists of 85,000 to 100,000 clones, about 95% of them appearing once. The specimen sequenced was T cells isolated from PBMCs. All receptors derive from a human donor in good health.

V gene TRBV2 combines with J gene TRBJ1-4, with 10 nucleotides matching TRBD1. V gave up 7 bases and J gave up 5 bases; unmatched junction bases: 4. The CDR3 sequence is 14 residues long. Per the germline V gene, CDR1 is SNHLY and CDR2 is FYNNEI. The DNA for the CDR3 is TGTGCCAGCACTCCGGGACAGGGGAATGAAAAACTGTTTTTT. Translation: CASTPGQGNEKLFF.

This rearrangement joins TRBV5-4 to TRBJ1-2; TRBD1 might be the D (5 bases). The CDR3 is 14 residues long. Germline V CDR1 and CDR2: SGHNT, YYREEE (reference sequence). The ends were cut back, 0 bases at V and 1 base at J, with 7 bases in the middle. The DNA for the CDR3 is TGTGCCAGCAGCTTGGTGGGGGGTAACTATGGCTACACCTTC. This translates into CASSLVGGNYGYTF.

The V gene is TRBV5-4, the J gene TRBJ1-2; maybe TRBD1 (5 bases). V was trimmed by 3 bases and J by 3 bases, leaving 9 bases between them. From germline, CDR1 is SGHNT and CDR2 YYREEE (reference sequence). The CDR3 runs 13 residues. The CDR3 sequence is CASSSDSYYGYTF. CDR3 coding DNA: TGTGCCAGCAGCTCCGACAGTTACTATGGCTACACCTTC.

V gene TRBV29-1 combines with J gene TRBJ2-7; TRBD1 matches 10 bases. V lost 4 bases and J lost 7; bases outside the gene matches: 4. This CDR3 is built from 12 residues. The V gene's germline CDR1 is SQVTM and CDR2 ANQGSEA. The CDR3 spells CSVGGQGWEQYF. The CDR3, as DNA: TGCAGCGTTGGGGGACAGGGGTGGGAGCAGTACTTC.

V is TRBV27 and J is TRBJ2-3, with D perhaps matching TRBD1 (5 bases). The CDR3 totals 16 residues. Trimming removed 5 bases at V and 4 bases at J, with 19 bases between. Germline V gives CDR1 MNHEY, CDR2 SMNVEV (reference sequence). CDR3 region: CASSLKTVVEADTQYF. The CDR3 nucleotides read TGTGCCAGCAGTCTCAAGACAGTCGTAGAAGCAGATACGCAGTATTTT.

The rearrangement joins TRBV11-3 to TRBJ2-7; TRBD2 matches at 9 bases. This CDR3 comprises 15 residues. J lost 5 bases, V lost 0 bases, and 5 bases had no gene match. CDR1 SGHNT and CDR2 YENEEA come from the germline V gene. CDR3: CASSLESGGQNEQYF. In DNA, the CDR3 is TGTGCCAGCAGCTTAGAGAGCGGGGGGCAAAACGAGCAGTACTTC.

The J gene is TRBJ1-5, the V gene TRBV7-2; D uncertain. Germline-derived CDR1 and CDR2 are SGHTA and FQGNSA. V dropped 1 base and J dropped 3 bases, with 19 bases sitting between them. The CDR3 has 18 residues. CDR3 DNA sequence: TGTGCCAGCAGCTTAGTTTCGGGGTTCTCGGGTGTCAATCAGCCCCAGCATTTT. It specifies CASSLVSGFSGVNQPQHF.

V is TRBV9 and J is TRBJ2-5, with TRBD1 matching over 9 bases. The J segment lost 4 bases and the V segment lost 2 bases, leaving 3 bases of the junction unmatched. The CDR3 covers 14 residues. Germline V gene sequence: CDR1 SGDLS, CDR2 YYNGEE. CDR3 sequence: CASSVDRGGETQYF. The CDR3 bases are TGTGCCAGCAGCGTGGACAGGGGAGGAGAGACCCAGTACTTC.

This clone was picked up one time. The gene calls are TRBV7-9 and TRBJ2-1, with D perhaps matching TRBD2 (5 bases). There are 15 residues in the CDR3. Germline values: CDR1 SEHNR, CDR2 FQNEAQ (reference sequence). V was shortened by 7 bases and J by 3 bases, with 16 bases between the two germline ends. The CDR3 DNA follows: TGTGCCAGCACTGCGGGTGACGGAGTCTACAATGAGCAGTTCTTC. It is translated as CASTAGDGVYNEQFF.

In its sample, this clone was seen a few times. The chain employs TRBV13 and TRBJ1-1; D not resolved. V was cut by 8 bases and J by 0 bases, with 10 bases left in between. The CDR3 length is 13 residues. Germline V gives CDR1 PRHDT, CDR2 FYEKMQ (reference sequence). CDR3 loop: CASSLSMNTEAFF. DNA for the CDR3: TGTGCCAGCTCGTTATCTATGAACACTGAAGCTTTCTTT.

This sequence joins TRBV5-4 and TRBJ2-3; TRBD2 might be the D (5 bases). The CDR3 totals 17 residues. V was clipped by 0 bases and J by 0 bases, with 14 bases between them. Germline V lookup: CDR1 SGHNT, CDR2 YYREEE (reference sequence). CDR3 protein: CASSLGPKRRSTDTQYF. DNA of the CDR3: TGTGCCAGCAGCTTGGGCCCAAAGCGGCGAAGCACAGATACGCAGTATTTT. The whole variable domain, filled in from reference TRBV5-4 and TRBJ2-3, reads ETGVTQSPTHLIKTRGQQVTLRCSSQSGHNTVSWYQQALGQGPQFIFQYYREEENGRGNFPPRFSGLQFPNYSSELNVNALELDDSALYLCASSLGPKRRSTDTQYFGPGTRLTVL.

For the CDR3, the DNA is TGTGCCAGCAGCTTCCCAGACAGGGAGCAGTTCTTC. It yields the protein CASSFPDREQFF. The chain links TRBV9 to TRBJ2-1; tentative D call: TRBD1 (6 bases). The V end was cut by 4 bases, the J end by 10 bases, with 12 bases between. The CDR3 length is 12 residues. CDR1 and CDR2 (germline): SGDLS, YYNGEE.

There are a few counts of this clone. The genes are TRBV13 and TRBJ1-1; D possibly corresponds to TRBD1 (6 bases). The germline V gene encodes CDR1 PRHDT and CDR2 FYEKMQ (reference sequence). The CDR3 loop spans 14 amino acids. V was cut by 5 bases and J by 0 bases, with 10 bases left in between. CDR3 in amino acids: CASSVGQLNTEAFF. The CDR3 DNA sequence: TGTGCCAGCAGCGTTGGACAGTTGAACACTGAAGCTTTCTTT.

This chain joins TRBV28 and TRBJ1-5; 8 bases agree with TRBD1. The ends lost 7 bases at V and 6 bases at J; junction bases unmatched: 5. CDR3 length equals 13 residues. Germline assignment: CDR1 MDHEN and CDR2 SYDVKM. CDR3 bases: TGTGCCAGCATCCTCAGGGGGCCTCAGCCCCAGCATTTT. It encodes CASILRGPQPQHF.

The rearrangement links TRBV6-6 to TRBJ1-2; 8 bases line up with TRBD1. This CDR3 contains 14 residues. The V gene's germline CDR1 is MNHNY and CDR2 SVGAGI (reference sequence). J was trimmed by 2 bases and V by 7 bases; bases with no gene match: 6. This chain's CDR3 is CASTIPGGNYGYTF. The CDR3, as DNA: TGTGCCAGCACCATTCCAGGGGGCAACTATGGCTACACCTTC.

This chain uses TRBV7-9 with TRBJ1-1, with unresolved D. Germline V CDR1 and CDR2: SEHNR, FQNEAQ (reference sequence). V was clipped by 5 bases and J by 1 base, with 17 bases between them. The CDR3 sequence is 16 residues long. The CDR3 nucleotides are TGTGCCAGCAGCGCGAATTCGTGGGCCCCGAACACTGAAGCTTTCTTT. As protein: CASSANSWAPNTEAFF. Full variable domain (missing parts from reference TRBV7-9 and TRBJ1-1): DTGVSQNPRHKITKRGQNVTFRCDPISEHNRLYWYRQTLGQGPEFLTYFQNEAQLEKSRLLSDRFSAERPKGSFSTLEIQRTEQGDSAMYLCASSANSWAPNTEAFFGQGTRLTVV.

V and J are TRBV5-4 and TRBJ2-7; TRBD1 might be the D (5 bases). From germline, CDR1 is SGHNT and CDR2 YYREEE (reference sequence). CDR3 length equals 15 residues. V was pared by 1 base and J by 2 bases, with 13 bases between. This CDR3 reads CASSLRSGPAYEQYF. The CDR3 DNA sequence: TGTGCCAGCAGCTTGAGGTCAGGGCCAGCCTACGAGCAGTACTTC.